This T cell receptor beta chain was identified during a study of CD8 T cells in ankylosing spondylitis. TCRdb ran MiXCR on the 5' RACE reads and lists one entry per CDR3 protein. The sample carries about 450,000 distinct CDR3 sequences, roughly a quarter recorded once. This clonotype came up a few times. As yet, its antigen is unknown. CDR3 length equals 12 residues. V was clipped by 1 base and J by 6 bases, with 5 bases between them. Germline loops: CDR1 MNHNS, CDR2 SASEGT. Study results and caveats: Several highly homologous variants formed a TCR beta motif that appeared characteristic of ankylosing spondylitis blood. The authors reported significant enrichment of disease-linked clones in matched ankylosing spondylitis synovial fluid. CD8+ disease-linked clones were present at relatively low frequencies in blood.

The chain joins TRBV6-1 to TRBJ2-3; D is undetermined. Specimen: blood, either unsorted or a sorted T cell fraction (not recorded which). The clonotype originates from a male donor with ankylosing spondylitis. Written as DNA, the CDR3 is TGTGCCAGCAGTGAAGTTACGGATACGCAGTATTTT. Protein sequence: CASSEVTDTQYF.